The clone carrying this TCR beta chain occurred once. What it binds is unknown. In the authors' workflow: ImmunoSEQ only sent back junction sequences with no quality scores, so filtering was done differently. Assay: immunoSEQ multiplex PCR; the TCRdb copy retains only in-frame clones and omits some. That table gives V, J and clone size, and the DNA gave D and trimming. The sample shows 150,000 to 200,000 clones, 90% to 95% of them seen only once. From CD4+ cells came CD45RA+ naive and CD45RA-negative memory subsets. The data are from a study of shared clonotypes between healthy human individuals. Study-wide results and caveats: Only blood was sampled; tissue repertoires likely differ.

This CDR3 spans 13 amino acids. Germline CDR1 and CDR2: SNHLY and FYNNEI. The V end lost 6 bases, the J end lost 7 bases, and 13 bases lay between the germline ends. The TCR was taken from a woman in her twenties or thirties in good health. The J gene is TRBJ1-3, the V gene TRBV2, with a tentative D call TRBD1 (5 bases). Sequenced input: naive CD4+ T cells sorted from blood. Sample subset: CD45RA+ positively selected. DNA of the CDR3: TGTGCCAGCAGACCGACAGTTGGGAACACCATATATTTT. This sequence encodes CASRPTVGNTIYF.